Following are 20 T cell receptor beta chains from one sample sequenced in a study of T-cell reconstitution after alpha-beta-depleted transplantation in children. Library preparation (for TCRbeta) was performed with unique molecular identifiers. TCRdb re-derived calls from the PCR reads in MiXCR, one entry per CDR3 protein. The sample comprises about 490,000 distinct CDR3 sequences, under 12% of which are singletons, and just over 2% rests with the top ten. The sample was PBMCs, taken before TCRalphabeta/CD19-depleted stem cell transplant. The receptors were gathered from a child aged 2-15 years with inherited bone marrow failure, due to receive a stem cell transplant.

Many counts were recorded for this clonotype. The chain joins TRBV28 to TRBJ2-7; the D gene could be TRBD1 or TRBD2 (5 bases each). V lost 2 bases and J lost 7, with 12 bases in between. Germline values: CDR1 MDHEN, CDR2 SYDVKM. The CDR3 sequence is 13 residues long. The CDR3 reads CASSLGRGREQYF. CDR3 coding DNA: TGTGCCAGCAGTTTAGGAAGGGGACGGGAGCAGTACTTC.

The table lists this clonotype with many counts. This chain uses TRBV7-6 with TRBJ2-7; D could derive from TRBD1 or TRBD2 (5 bases each). The CDR3 sequence is 16 residues long. The germline V gene has CDR1 SGHVS and CDR2 FNYEAQ. The germline V and J ends were trimmed by 1 base and 3 bases, with 16 bases remaining between them. The CDR3 region has the DNA TGTGCCAGCAGCTTAGAATCGGGACCGACTTTCTACGAGCAGTACTTC. Translation gives CASSLESGPTFYEQYF.

This clonotype was seen ten or more times. J is TRBJ2-1 and V is TRBV5-1, with D tentatively TRBD2 (6 bases). The V gene's germline CDR1 is SGHRS and CDR2 YFSETQ. Trimming pared 7 bases from V and 7 bases from J, leaving 21 bases between. The CDR3 totals 15 residues. This chain's CDR3 is CASSERRGEWNEQFF. CDR3 bases: TGCGCCAGCTCCGAAAGGAGGGGAGAGTGGAATGAGCAGTTCTTC.

In this sample, this clonotype turned up many times. The chain couples TRBV5-1 to TRBJ2-7, with 9 bases lining up with TRBD1. V lost 5 bases to trimming and J lost 1 base; unmatched junction nucleotides: 10. The CDR3 is 16 residues long. The germline V gene encodes CDR1 SGHRS and CDR2 YFSETQ. CDR3 DNA: TGCGCCAGCAGACAGGGTCTTGGGACAGGGTCCTACGAGCAGTACTTC. Translating gives CASRQGLGTGSYEQYF.

V is TRBV4-3 and J is TRBJ2-2; 7 bases agree with TRBD2. CDR1 and CDR2 (germline): LGHNA, YSLEER. The CDR3 loop spans 17 amino acids. Trimming took 4 bases from V and 6 from J; bases not matched to a gene: 14. CDR3 nucleotide sequence: TGCGCCAGCAGCCCCCACGGACTGCCGGGAGGCCCCGGGGAGCTGTTTTTT. This sequence encodes CASSPHGLPGGPGELFF.

In regard to this clonotype: A single base separates this from a much larger clone, so it may be a read error. The chain has TRBV29-1 and TRBJ1-1; tentative D call: TRBD1 (6 bases). V was shortened by 5 bases and J by 0 bases, with 13 bases between the two germline ends. The CDR3 runs to 14 residues. Per germline, CDR1 SQVTM and CDR2 ANQGSEA. The CDR3: CSVLDSQLNTEAFF. The CDR3 region has the DNA TGCAGCGTTCTGGACAGCCAACTGAACACTGAAGCTTTCTTT. The entire variable domain, with the rest obtained from reference TRBV29-1 and TRBJ1-1, is as follows: SAVISQKPSRDICQRGTSLTIQCQVDSQVTMMFWYRQQPGQSLTLIATANQGSEATYESGFVIDKFPISRPNLTFSTLTVSNMSPEDSSIYLCSVLDSQLNTEAFFGQGTRLTVV.

This clonotype has a count of ten or more. Its ends do not fully match the called genes, so a read error is possible. V is TRBV12-3 or TRBV12-4 and J is TRBJ2-1; 14 nucleotides match TRBD2. This CDR3 comprises 15 residues. CDR3 loop: CASSLGTSGSGEQFF. CDR3 coding DNA: TGTGCCAGCAGCTTAGGGACTAGCGGGAGTGGGGAGCAGTTCTTC.

The sample holds many counts of this clonotype. The chain links TRBV19 to TRBJ2-7; unclear D gene. The germline V gene has CDR1 LNHDA and CDR2 SQIVND (reference sequence). The CDR3 has 13 residues. Trimming cost V 5 bases and J 4 bases, with 12 bases left between them. In DNA, the CDR3 is TGTGCCAGTAGTCCAAAGGCTGGTTACGAGCAGTACTTC. This gives the protein CASSPKAGYEQYF.

This clonotype has at least ten counts. This sequence joins TRBV7-9 and TRBJ2-5, with TRBD2 identical over 8 bases. The CDR3 extends over 16 amino acids. J gave up 1 base and V 0 bases, and 4 bases lay outside the gene matches. Germline V lookup: CDR1 SEHNR, CDR2 FQNEAQ (reference sequence). Here the CDR3 DNA reads TGTGCCAGCAGCTTAGCACTAGCGGAGGGCCAAGAGACCCAGTACTTC. Its translation: CASSLALAEGQETQYF. Combining the CDR3 with reference TRBV7-9 and TRBJ2-5 gives the whole variable domain DTGVSQNPRHKITKRGQNVTFRCDPISEHNRLYWYRQTLGQGPEFLTYFQNEAQLEKSRLLSDRFSAERPKGSFSTLEIQRTEQGDSAMYLCASSLALAEGQETQYFGPGTRLLVL.

This clonotype was seen at least ten times. V is TRBV7-8 and J is TRBJ2-1; 7 nucleotides agree with TRBD1. The length of the CDR3 is 16 residues. Trimming at V came to 1 base and at J to 4 bases, leaving 7 bases not matched to a gene. CDR1 SGHVS and CDR2 FQNEAQ come from the germline V gene. Here the CDR3 reads CASSLGTGTDYNEQFF. CDR3 nucleotides: TGTGCCAGCAGCTTAGGGACCGGGACAGATTACAATGAGCAGTTCTTC. Full variable domain (rest looked up from reference TRBV7-8 and TRBJ2-1): GAGVSQSPRYKVAKRGQDVALRCDPISGHVSLFWYQQALGQGPEFLTYFQNEAQLDKSGLPSDRFFAERPEGSVSTLKIQRTQQEDSAVYLCASSLGTGTDYNEQFFGPGTRLTVL.

This clonotype showed up many times. V usage is TRBV27 and J usage is TRBJ2-3; maybe TRBD1 (6 bases). Germline CDR1 and CDR2: MNHEY and SMNVEV (reference sequence). V lost 4 bases, J lost 0 bases, and 8 bases lay in between. This CDR3 is built from 14 residues. CDR3 sequence: CASSWGRSTDTQYF. The CDR3 DNA follows: TGTGCCAGCAGTTGGGGGCGCAGCACAGATACGCAGTATTTT.

The CDR3 DNA reads as TGCGCCAGCAGCTTGCCGACGGCGGAAGGGTCACCCCTCCACTTT. Translating gives CASSLPTAEGSPLHF. The chain has TRBV5-1 and TRBJ1-6; D call uncertain. Trimming left V 1 base short and J 10 bases short, with 15 bases between. The CDR3 has 15 residues. Germline CDR1 is SGHRS and CDR2 is YFSETQ.

There are many counts of this clonotype. V gene TRBV4-3 combines with J gene TRBJ2-1; 8 nucleotides match TRBD2. The germline V gene encodes CDR1 LGHNA and CDR2 YSLEER. The CDR3 extends over 15 amino acids. Losses at the gene ends were 1 base for V and 8 bases for J; bases not matched to a gene: 7. This CDR3 is CASSQGREGIDEQFF. CDR3 nucleotide sequence: TGCGCCAGCAGCCAAGGACGGGAGGGCATTGATGAGCAGTTCTTC.

This clonotype has ten or more counts. V usage is TRBV6-1 and J usage is TRBJ2-3; no clear D. Germline V lookup: CDR1 MNHNS, CDR2 SASEGT. Trimming removed 1 base at V and 2 bases at J, with 10 bases between. The CDR3 covers 15 residues. The CDR3 DNA is TGTGCCAGCAGTGAAGTCGGCAGCCTCACAGATACGCAGTATTTT. It codes for CASSEVGSLTDTQYF.

At least ten counts were recorded for this clonotype. This chain connects TRBV12-3 or TRBV12-4 to TRBJ2-7; D possibly corresponds to TRBD2 (5 bases). Trimming removed 6 bases from V and 4 bases from J, with 19 bases in between. This CDR3 has 15 amino acids. CDR3 DNA sequence: TGTGCCAGCAGCTCGACGTGGGAGTCCCGGTACGAGCAGTACTTC. Translating gives CASSSTWESRYEQYF.

This chain connects TRBV20-1 to TRBJ2-1, with 15 bases fitting TRBD2. The CDR3 is 16 amino acids. Germline CDR1 DFQATT, CDR2 SNEGSKA (reference sequence). The J segment lost 6 bases and the V segment lost 0 bases, leaving 3 bases of the junction unmatched. The CDR3: CSARDSGLAGGNEQFF. CDR3 DNA: TGCAGTGCTAGAGATTCGGGACTAGCGGGAGGCAATGAGCAGTTCTTC.

This clonotype was observed many times. The gene calls are TRBV12-3 or TRBV12-4 and TRBJ1-2, with D perhaps TRBD1 (6 bases). Trimming stripped 6 bases from V and 4 bases from J, with 12 bases between. This CDR3 spans 13 amino acids. The CDR3 here is CASSPQGSYGYTF. As DNA, the CDR3 is TGTGCCAGCAGCCCACAGGGTAGCTATGGCTACACCTTC.

CDR3 in DNA: TGTGCCAGAAATGAAGAGAACACTGAAGCTTTCTTT. It is translated as CARNEENTEAFF. The V gene is TRBV2, the J gene TRBJ1-1; D call uncertain. This CDR3 is 12 amino acids long. V gave up 9 bases and J gave up 1 base, with 9 bases separating them. Germline loops: CDR1 SNHLY, CDR2 FYNNEI.

About this clonotype: A single base separates this from a much larger clone, so it may be a read error. The chain carries TRBV7-9 and TRBJ2-3, with TRBD2 as a possible D gene (6 bases). CDR3 length: 15 residues. Germline CDR1 reads SEHNR; CDR2 reads FQNEAQ (reference sequence). CDR3 loop: CASRLGTSPTDTQYF. The CDR3, as DNA: TGTGCCAGCAGGTTAGGCACTAGCCCGACAGATACGCAGTATTTT.

The chain recombines TRBV30 with TRBJ2-6; unclear D gene. The CDR3 spans 12 residues. V was shortened by 6 bases and J by 0 bases, with 3 bases between the two germline ends. In germline, CDR1 is GTSNPN, CDR2 SVGIG (reference sequence). CDR3 sequence (DNA): TGTGCCTGCGACTCTGGGGCCAACGTCCTGACTTTC. It specifies CACDSGANVLTF.